The 17 T cell receptor beta chains below were found in one sample sequenced in a study of cytomegalovirus exposure and HLA in healthy donors. The PCR made use of 60 Vbeta and 13 Jbeta primers. Sequencing was performed with immunoSEQ multiplex PCR; in TCRdb, only in-frame clones are kept and a portion is missing. The sample records around 91,000 clones, about three quarters being singletons. Sequenced input: PBMCs. Receptors originate from a male donor in good health and CMV-seropositive.

This clone was seen once. This chain uses TRBV28 with TRBJ1-2, with a weak D call TRBD1 (6 bases). V shed 7 bases and J shed 6 bases, with 15 bases lying between them. CDR1 and CDR2 from the germline V gene are MDHEN and SYDVKM. CDR3 length equals 13 residues. The CDR3 here is CASTRTAGNGYTF. CDR3 coding DNA: TGTGCCAGCACCCGGACAGCCGGTAATGGCTACACCTTC.

The chain carries TRBV28 and TRBJ2-5, with 10 bases identical to TRBD1. In germline, CDR1 is MDHEN, CDR2 SYDVKM. The CDR3 loop spans 17 amino acids. V was clipped by 3 bases and J by 6 bases; unmatched bases: 13. The CDR3 spells CASSLGRGQGLEKTQYF. CDR3 DNA: TGTGCCAGCAGTTTGGGCCGGGGACAGGGGCTTGAAAAGACCCAGTACTTC.

The chain couples TRBV9 to TRBJ2-7; D is unclear. The V end lost 3 bases, the J end lost 3 bases, and 13 bases lay between the germline ends. The CDR3 is made up of 14 amino acids. Germline loops: CDR1 SGDLS, CDR2 YYNGEE. This CDR3 is CASSASTSDYEQYF. The CDR3 DNA follows: TGTGCCAGCAGCGCCTCGACAAGTGACTACGAGCAGTACTTC.

The chain links TRBV14 to TRBJ2-7; 8 nucleotides align to TRBD2. V lost 3 bases and J lost 4; bases outside the gene matches: 5. CDR1 is SGHDN, CDR2 FVKESK, per germline. The CDR3 spans 14 residues. The CDR3 nucleotides read TGTGCCAGCAGCCAGTCGGGGGGGTCGTACGAGCAGTACTTC. It translates to CASSQSGGSYEQYF.

V and J are TRBV19 and TRBJ2-1; 9 bases match TRBD1. This CDR3 region has 15 residues. Germline trimming cut 6 bases from V and 4 bases from J; bases unmatched to any gene: 7. From germline, CDR1 is LNHDA and CDR2 SQIVND (reference sequence). The CDR3 DNA reads as TGTGCCAGTAGCCTGGACAGGGGATATTACAATGAGCAGTTCTTC. It yields the protein CASSLDRGYYNEQFF.

The gene calls are TRBV28 and TRBJ1-1, with D uncertain. The V end lost 3 bases, the J end lost 1 base, and 6 bases lay between the germline ends. The germline V gene encodes CDR1 MDHEN and CDR2 SYDVKM. CDR3 length: 13 amino acids. CDR3 sequence: CASSLGRNTEAFF. DNA of the CDR3: TGTGCCAGCAGTTTGGGCAGGAACACTGAAGCTTTCTTT. The complete variable domain, with remaining parts taken from reference TRBV28 and TRBJ1-1, reads DVKVTQSSRYLVKRTGEKVFLECVQDMDHENMFWYRQDPGLGLRLIYFSYDVKMKEKGDIPEGYSVSREKKERFSLILESASTNQTSMYLCASSLGRNTEAFFGQGTRLTVV.

The count of this clone is one. This chain connects TRBV29-1 to TRBJ2-4; D might be TRBD2 (6 bases). The CDR3 is made up of 13 amino acids. The germline V gene has CDR1 SQVTM and CDR2 ANQGSEA. Deletions cut 7 bases from V and 0 bases from J, with 10 bases between. For the CDR3, the DNA is TGCAGCGCCCTGGGACTAGCCAAAAACATTCAGTACTTC. Translation: CSALGLAKNIQYF.

This clone was found a few times. The chain employs TRBV2 and TRBJ2-1; D is ambiguous. Germline V gene data show CDR1 as SNHLY and CDR2 as FYNNEI. The CDR3 has 15 residues. The V end was cut by 8 bases, the J end by 0 bases, with 14 bases between. The CDR3 spells CASLRSLNSYNEQFF. DNA for the CDR3: TGTGCCAGCCTTCGGTCTCTCAACTCCTACAATGAGCAGTTCTTC.

The CDR3 sequence: CASSEGGPYEQYF. In nucleotides, the CDR3 is TGTGCCAGCAGTGAAGGAGGGCCATACGAGCAGTACTTC. The chain has TRBV6-1 and TRBJ2-7; D may be TRBD2 (5 bases). This CDR3 spans 13 amino acids. Germline CDR1 is MNHNS and CDR2 is SASEGT. V gave up 1 base and J gave up 4 bases, with 8 bases separating them.

This rearrangement joins TRBV2 to TRBJ2-5; 9 nucleotides match TRBD2. V was pared by 3 bases and J by 11 bases, with 13 bases of the junction left unmatched. This CDR3 is built from 15 residues. Germline values: CDR1 SNHLY, CDR2 FYNNEI. The DNA for the CDR3 is TGTGCCAGCAGTGACCAGCTAGCGGGATGGGGTGAGCAGTACTTC. Translating it yields CASSDQLAGWGEQYF.

This chain links TRBV6-5 with TRBJ1-2; 8 bases line up with TRBD1. The junction had 11 bases not matched to a gene; V was cut back by 6 bases and J by 8 bases. The V gene's germline CDR1 is MNHEY and CDR2 SVGAGI. CDR3 length equals 14 residues. This CDR3 reads CASRPGQGRLGYTF. The CDR3 bases are TGTGCCAGCAGGCCAGGACAGGGTAGGCTGGGCTACACCTTC.

A few counts support this clone. The chain recombines TRBV7-3 with TRBJ1-2, with a weak D call TRBD1 (5 bases). V lost 1 base and J lost 6, with 12 bases in between. The germline gives CDR1 SGHTA, CDR2 FQGTGA. The CDR3 sequence is 14 residues long. CDR3 protein: CASSLMGRENGYTF. The CDR3 bases are TGTGCCAGCAGCTTAATGGGGCGGGAAAATGGCTACACCTTC.

The chain is built from TRBV9 and TRBJ1-4; D ambiguous. This CDR3 is 17 amino acids long. Germline CDR1 SGDLS, CDR2 YYNGEE. The V gene lost 1 base and the J gene lost 3 bases, with 16 bases spanning the gap. CDR3 bases: TGTGCCAGCAGCGTATCGTCGGGGAGGAAGCCTAATGAAAAACTGTTTTTT. Translating gives CASSVSSGRKPNEKLFF.

The J gene is TRBJ2-3, the V gene TRBV27, with a possible D match to TRBD1 (7 bases). The CDR3 totals 16 residues. From germline, CDR1 is MNHEY and CDR2 SMNVEV (reference sequence). V dropped 6 bases and J dropped 0 bases, with 16 bases sitting between them. In DNA form, the CDR3 reads TGTGCCAGCAGGGGACTGGACAGGATTAGCACAGATACGCAGTATTTT. Translation: CASRGLDRISTDTQYF.

V usage is TRBV9 and J usage is TRBJ2-7, with TRBD2 as a possible D gene (5 bases). Trimming shortened V by 4 bases and J by 4 bases, and 18 bases separated the two germline ends. The CDR3 is 15 residues long. Germline values: CDR1 SGDLS, CDR2 YYNGEE. The CDR3 DNA follows: TGTGCCAGCAGCCCCCGGGGAATACAATGGTACGAGCAGTACTTC. Translation: CASSPRGIQWYEQYF.

The chain joins TRBV5-1 to TRBJ2-1, with 13 bases fitting TRBD2. The CDR3 has 18 amino acids. Germline-derived CDR1 and CDR2 are SGHRS and YFSETQ. The V and J ends lost 4 bases and 0 bases, in that order; junction bases with no gene match: 7. For the CDR3, the DNA is TGCGCCAGCAGCGGAGGGACTAGCGGGAAGAGCTCCTACAATGAGCAGTTCTTC. It is translated as CASSGGTSGKSSYNEQFF. Filled out from reference TRBV5-1 and TRBJ2-1, the complete variable domain reads KAGVTQTPRYLIKTRGQQVTLSCSPISGHRSVSWYQQTPGQGLQFLFEYFSETQRNKGNFPGRFSGRQFSNSRSEMNVSTLELGDSALYLCASSGGTSGKSSYNEQFFGPGTRLTVL.

V and J are TRBV11-2 and TRBJ1-2; 8 bases fit TRBD1. The CDR3 has 14 amino acids. The germline CDR1 and CDR2 sequences are SGHAT and FQNNGV. V dropped 4 bases and J dropped 7; count of bases not matched to a gene: 8. CDR3 DNA sequence: TGTGCCAGCAGCTCCCCTCGGACAGGGCTTGGCTACACCTTC. This translates into CASSSPRTGLGYTF.